The 23 T cell receptor beta chains below come from one sample, sequenced in a study of post-analysis software for immune sequencing data. Study-wide points: Controls had lower frequencies than patients of roughly five TRBV segments, which included TRBV5-6, TRBV5-1 and TRBV20-1.

TCR beta libraries were prepared from cDNA with unique molecular identifiers. TCRdb passed the PCR reads through MiXCR, listing each CDR3 protein once. This sample has fewer than 850,000 distinct CDR3 sequences, with around 27% found just once. Their antigens remain unidentified. The sample was blood. These receptors came from a girl aged 10 to 17 with multiple sclerosis.

The DNA of the CDR3 is TGCGCCTCCAGGCCGGAGATGAACACTGAAGCTTTCTTT. This codes for CASRPEMNTEAFF. The chain has TRBV4-1 and TRBJ1-1; D gene uncertain. This CDR3 is built from 13 residues. Looked up from germline, CDR1 is MGHRA and CDR2 is YSYEKL. V was shortened by 11 bases and J by 0 bases, with 13 bases between the two germline ends.

This clonotype occurred many times. The chain couples TRBV20-1 to TRBJ2-2, with D possibly TRBD1 on 6 matching bases. This CDR3 spans 14 amino acids. V dropped 3 bases and J dropped 2 bases, with 10 bases sitting between them. Germline V CDR1 and CDR2: DFQATT, SNEGSKA (reference sequence). The CDR3 region is CSASRTANTGELFF. CDR3 coding DNA: TGCAGTGCTAGCAGGACAGCAAACACCGGGGAGCTGTTTTTT.

This chain links TRBV12-3 or TRBV12-4 with TRBJ2-1; D unclear. CDR3 size: 12 residues. The V and J ends lost 5 bases and 9 bases respectively, with 11 bases between them. The CDR3 bases are TGTGCCAGCAGTCTCTTACCACGTGAGCAGTTCTTC. It specifies CASSLLPREQFF.

The chain employs TRBV4-2 and TRBJ1-2, with D possibly matching TRBD1 (5 bases). Between the trimmed V and J ends, which lost 0 bases and 7 bases, there was a span of 15 bases. Germline lookup yields CDR1 LGHNA and CDR2 YNFKEQ. This CDR3 comprises 15 residues. The CDR3 loop is CASSQDWGGDGGYTF. The CDR3 DNA reads as TGTGCCAGCAGCCAAGATTGGGGCGGGGACGGTGGCTACACCTTC.

The chain uses TRBV27 and TRBJ2-7, with TRBD1 identical over 8 bases. Trimming took 8 bases from V and 5 from J; bases not matched to a gene: 17. Germline V gives CDR1 MNHEY, CDR2 SMNVEV (reference sequence). The CDR3 runs 16 residues. CDR3 region: CASRFWGGQGGNEQYF. CDR3 DNA: TGTGCCAGCCGCTTTTGGGGAGGACAGGGCGGAAACGAGCAGTACTTC.

This clonotype turned up a few times. The chain joins TRBV2 to TRBJ2-1; a weak D match, TRBD2 (10 bases). Germline-derived CDR1 and CDR2 are SNHLY and FYNNEI. The CDR3 is made up of 19 amino acids. The germline V and J ends were trimmed by 5 bases and 8 bases, with 31 bases remaining between them. The CDR3 loop reads CASSNPGQGPSGGLDEQFF. The DNA for the CDR3 is TGTGCCAGCAGTAACCCGGGACAGGGACCTAGCGGGGGTTTGGATGAGCAGTTCTTC.

The chain carries TRBV2 and TRBJ1-2; D remains unclear. Germline V lookup: CDR1 SNHLY, CDR2 FYNNEI. The CDR3 loop spans 13 amino acids. Between the trimmed V and J ends, which lost 7 bases and 1 base, there was a span of 10 bases. DNA of the CDR3: TGTGCCAGCACGCTCCGCCATAACTATGGCTACACCTTC. It codes for CASTLRHNYGYTF.

This clonotype was seen more than once but under ten times. V gene TRBV20-1 combines with J gene TRBJ2-3, with 8 bases identical to TRBD2. This CDR3 is built from 15 residues. V shed 3 bases and J 0 bases; nucleotides not matched to a gene: 5. The V gene's germline CDR1 is DFQATT and CDR2 SNEGSKA (reference sequence). The CDR3 DNA is TGCAGTGCTAGGATGGTAGCGGGGAGCACAGATACGCAGTATTTT. Protein sequence: CSARMVAGSTDTQYF.

This chain uses TRBV28 with TRBJ1-2; possible D gene TRBD1, 6 bases. The CDR3 is 13 residues long. Deletions cut 5 bases from V and 7 bases from J, with 14 bases between. Germline CDR1 and CDR2: MDHEN and SYDVKM. The CDR3 DNA is TGTGCCAGCAGTAGGCCAGGGGTATGTGGCTACACCTTC. Protein sequence: CASSRPGVCGYTF.

This chain uses TRBV11-3 with TRBJ2-1, with a tentative D call TRBD1 (6 bases). This CDR3 contains 15 residues. Per germline, CDR1 SGHNT and CDR2 YENEEA. V shed 5 bases and J shed 4 bases, with 15 bases lying between them. The chain's CDR3 is CASSHHREQYNEQFF. The CDR3 DNA sequence: TGTGCCAGCAGCCACCACAGGGAACAGTACAATGAGCAGTTCTTC.

This clonotype was counted only a few times. DNA of the CDR3: TGTGCCAGCAGTTTACGGGACCTATACAATGAGCAGTTCTTC. Translation: CASSLRDLYNEQFF. The chain joins TRBV27 to TRBJ2-1; the D gene could be TRBD1 or TRBD2 (5 bases each). Trimming left V 2 bases short and J 4 bases short, with 9 bases between. This CDR3 has 14 residues. Germline lookup yields CDR1 MNHEY and CDR2 SMNVEV (reference sequence).

The sample holds a few counts of this clonotype. This rearrangement joins TRBV6-6 to TRBJ1-1; D is possibly TRBD1 (5 bases). Germline CDR1 MNHNY, CDR2 SVGAGI (reference sequence). The V end was cut by 6 bases, the J end by 6 bases, with 14 bases between. CDR3 length equals 13 residues. The CDR3 protein is CASSVFLGAEAFF. CDR3 in DNA: TGTGCCAGCAGCGTATTTTTAGGGGCTGAAGCTTTCTTT.

The chain combines TRBV5-6 with TRBJ1-5; D remains unclear. V gave up 1 base and J gave up 0 bases, with 17 bases separating them. This CDR3 contains 18 residues. CDR1 is SGHDT and CDR2 is YYEEEE in the germline V gene. The CDR3 loop is CASSLFVNYRISNQPQHF. In DNA form, the CDR3 reads TGTGCCAGCAGCTTGTTCGTCAATTACCGGATTAGCAATCAGCCCCAGCATTTT.

The rearrangement uses TRBV12-3 or TRBV12-4 and TRBJ2-5; TRBD1 agrees at 10 bases. J lost 11 bases, V lost 6 bases, and 12 bases had no gene match. CDR3 size: 14 residues. Written as DNA, the CDR3 is TGTGCCAGCAGGACAGGGGGCTTAAGTAATGAGCAGTACTTC. It is translated as CASRTGGLSNEQYF.

This clonotype has a handful of counts. This chain uses TRBV12-3 or TRBV12-4 with TRBJ1-2; D is perhaps TRBD1 (5 bases). The ends were cut back, 5 bases at V and 4 bases at J, with 17 bases in the middle. The CDR3 totals 15 residues. The CDR3: CASSAQGSGGYGYTF. The DNA of the CDR3 is TGTGCCAGCAGTGCCCAGGGTTCAGGTGGCTATGGCTACACCTTC.

Of note for this clonotype: A junction boundary mismatches the germline segment, possibly from a read error. The chain has TRBV4-1 and TRBJ1-2, with 8 bases fitting TRBD1. The CDR3 runs 14 residues. The germline V gene has CDR1 MGHRA and CDR2 YSYEKL. The CDR3 DNA follows: TGCACCAGCAGCCAGGGACAGGCGAACTATGGCTACACCTTC. Its translation is CTSSQGQANYGYTF.

This clonotype was detected a few times. The chain carries TRBV27 and TRBJ2-1, with a weak D call TRBD2 (5 bases). CDR1 is MNHEY, CDR2 SMNVEV, per germline (reference sequence). The V end was cut by 3 bases, the J end by 9 bases, with 12 bases between. This CDR3 spans 13 amino acids. The CDR3 is CASSFGRAAEQFF. Here the CDR3 DNA reads TGTGCCAGCAGTTTTGGGAGAGCGGCTGAGCAGTTCTTC.

V is TRBV7-2 and J is TRBJ1-6; D unclear. The CDR3 is 15 residues long. Germline assignment: CDR1 SGHTA and CDR2 FQGNSA. V was shortened by 4 bases and J by 7 bases, with 14 bases between the two germline ends. The CDR3 sequence: CASSSPSGRNSPLHF. The CDR3 nucleotides read TGTGCCAGCAGCTCCCCGTCGGGGAGGAATTCACCCCTCCACTTT.

The J gene is TRBJ2-5, the V gene TRBV19; D gene uncertain. The end of the DNA fits TRBJ2-7 better, so the J call may be wrong. The CDR3 contains 13 residues. Germline CDR1 reads LNHDA; CDR2 reads SQIVND (reference sequence). The CDR3 region has the DNA TGTGCCAGTAGTATCGGCACCCCATACGAGCAGTACTTC. Its protein product is CASSIGTPYEQYF.

Remarks on this clonotype: One end of the junction is discordant with germline, which a read error may explain. This chain connects TRBV7-8 to TRBJ1-2; no reliable D call. The CDR3 extends over 13 amino acids. Germline V gene lookup returns CDR1 SGHVS and CDR2 FQNEAQ. The CDR3 DNA is TGTGCCAGCAGCTTTGCGCTAAACTATGACTACACCTTC. Its protein is CASSFALNYDYTF.

V and J are TRBV4-3 and TRBJ2-7, with a possible D match to TRBD1 (5 bases). V was cut by 0 bases and J by 5 bases, with 23 bases left in between. The CDR3 covers 18 residues. Germline V gives CDR1 LGHNA, CDR2 YSLEER. CDR3 nucleotide sequence: TGCGCCAGCAGCCAAGAGACCTTTCGACAGAGACTTTCTCACGAGCAGTACTTC. Translation: CASSQETFRQRLSHEQYF.

The chain combines TRBV29-1 with TRBJ1-2; D is unresolved. Germline V lookup: CDR1 SQVTM, CDR2 ANQGSEA. The CDR3 covers 10 residues. V was clipped by 3 bases and J by 7 bases, with 6 bases between them. CDR3 DNA sequence: TGCAGCGTTGACTCGGGTGGCTACACCTTC. Amino acids: CSVDSGGYTF.

The rearrangement uses TRBV2 and TRBJ2-4; 9 bases line up with TRBD2. The CDR3 contains 12 residues. The V and J ends lost 1 base and 12 bases, in that order; junction bases with no gene match: 1. CDR1 is SNHLY and CDR2 is FYNNEI in the germline V gene. CDR3: CASSEVSGGQYF. CDR3 nucleotides: TGTGCCAGCAGTGAAGTTAGCGGGGGTCAGTACTTC. Full variable domain (rest looked up from reference TRBV2 and TRBJ2-4): EPEVTQTPSHQVTQMGQEVILRCVPISNHLYFYWYRQILGQKVEFLVSFYNNEISEKSEIFDDQFSVERPDGSNFTLKIRSTKLEDSAMYFCASSEVSGGQYFGAGTRLSVL.